Listed below are T cell receptor beta chains from one sample, sequenced in a study of shared clonotypes between healthy human individuals. Repertoires were generated with immunoSEQ multiplex PCR, while TCRdb's copy carries only in-frame clones and drops some. The data contain about 510,000 clones, 60% to 85% of them singletons. Sequencing was performed on PBMCs. These TCRs come from a woman aged 40 to 50 in good health. Some clones in this sample may be carry-over from other donors' samples. The CDR3 runs from the conserved cysteine through the conserved F or W. The order of the fields is CDR3 length, J gene, clone size, V gene, CDR3 protein. The listing skips clone size in some rows; elsewhere it reads once, few, many or a size class.

cdr3_length: 17; j_call: TRBJ2-2; clone_size: once; v_call: TRBV29-1; cdr3_aa: CSVEGVAGAPNTGELFF
cdr3_length: 10; j_call: TRBJ1-6; clone_size: -; v_call: TRBV20-1; cdr3_aa: CSAIWQSLHF
cdr3_length: 15; j_call: TRBJ2-5; clone_size: -; v_call: TRBV28; cdr3_aa: CASSLLDRRQETQYF
cdr3_length: 11; j_call: TRBJ2-3; clone_size: -; v_call: TRBV2; cdr3_aa: CASSPYDTQYF
cdr3_length: 14; j_call: TRBJ2-5; clone_size: -; v_call: TRBV28; cdr3_aa: CASNTGGYQETQYF
cdr3_length: 15; j_call: TRBJ1-1; clone_size: -; v_call: TRBV7-3; cdr3_aa: CASSLMARGNTEAFF
cdr3_length: 14; j_call: TRBJ1-2; clone_size: -; v_call: TRBV2; cdr3_aa: CASSERQGAHGYTF
cdr3_length: 15; j_call: TRBJ1-5; clone_size: -; v_call: TRBV28; cdr3_aa: CASNGGQGGRGPQHF
cdr3_length: 18; j_call: TRBJ2-3; clone_size: -; v_call: TRBV9; cdr3_aa: CASSVLGTSGAVTDTQYF
cdr3_length: 14; j_call: TRBJ2-3; clone_size: many; v_call: TRBV5-1; cdr3_aa: CASSLGQTTDTQYF
cdr3_length: 19; j_call: TRBJ2-7; clone_size: -; v_call: TRBV5-1; cdr3_aa: CASSLNKWGHSHYSYEQYF
cdr3_length: 15; j_call: TRBJ2-1; clone_size: -; v_call: TRBV9; cdr3_aa: CASSPGGGPYNEQFF
cdr3_length: 14; j_call: TRBJ2-1; clone_size: -; v_call: TRBV15; cdr3_aa: CATSAGQVSNEQFF
cdr3_length: 16; j_call: TRBJ2-1; clone_size: -; v_call: TRBV5-4; cdr3_aa: CASSSGLAGVGAEQFF
cdr3_length: 17; j_call: TRBJ2-1; clone_size: -; v_call: TRBV9; cdr3_aa: CASSAAGTSGLRNEQFF
cdr3_length: 14; j_call: TRBJ1-2; clone_size: -; v_call: TRBV9; cdr3_aa: CASSVGGGVYGYTF
cdr3_length: 16; j_call: TRBJ2-5; clone_size: -; v_call: TRBV19; cdr3_aa: CASSSLLAGYQETQYF
cdr3_length: 14; j_call: TRBJ1-3; clone_size: -; v_call: TRBV5-6; cdr3_aa: CASSGRGPGNTIYF
cdr3_length: 15; j_call: TRBJ2-7; clone_size: -; v_call: TRBV9; cdr3_aa: CASSVGTGAFYEQYF
cdr3_length: 13; j_call: TRBJ2-1; clone_size: -; v_call: TRBV5-1; cdr3_aa: CASSRAPDNEQFF
cdr3_length: 15; j_call: TRBJ2-2; clone_size: -; v_call: TRBV6-1; cdr3_aa: CASSPWTGVTGELFF
cdr3_length: 16; j_call: TRBJ2-7; clone_size: -; v_call: TRBV5-1; cdr3_aa: CASSGQPGTPSYEQYF
cdr3_length: 15; j_call: TRBJ1-2; clone_size: few; v_call: TRBV5-6; cdr3_aa: CASSLAQGRLGGYTF
cdr3_length: 15; j_call: TRBJ2-3; clone_size: -; v_call: TRBV10-3; cdr3_aa: CAISLRREREDTQYF
cdr3_length: 11; j_call: TRBJ2-4; clone_size: once; v_call: TRBV20-1; cdr3_aa: CSAAITNIQYF
cdr3_length: 15; j_call: TRBJ2-7; clone_size: -; v_call: TRBV18; cdr3_aa: CASSPPGQTMYEQYF
cdr3_length: 12; j_call: TRBJ1-1; clone_size: few; v_call: TRBV7-9; cdr3_aa: CASSQGDTEAFF
cdr3_length: 12; j_call: TRBJ1-2; clone_size: -; v_call: TRBV28; cdr3_aa: CASSWQGDGYTF
cdr3_length: 15; j_call: TRBJ2-1; clone_size: -; v_call: TRBV7-6; cdr3_aa: CASSFPGVGYNEQFF
cdr3_length: 17; j_call: TRBJ2-2; clone_size: -; v_call: TRBV7-3; cdr3_aa: CASSLSRAGGNTGELFF
cdr3_length: 13; j_call: TRBJ1-5; clone_size: -; v_call: TRBV18; cdr3_aa: CASSPELNQPQHF
cdr3_length: 15; j_call: TRBJ2-1; clone_size: -; v_call: TRBV5-6; cdr3_aa: CASSLGWGIYNEQFF
cdr3_length: 11; j_call: TRBJ1-2; clone_size: -; v_call: TRBV14; cdr3_aa: CASSQGYGYTF
cdr3_length: 20; j_call: TRBJ2-7; clone_size: -; v_call: TRBV28; cdr3_aa: CASSLSPLAGGKVTNYEQYF
cdr3_length: 13; j_call: TRBJ2-1; clone_size: -; v_call: TRBV19; cdr3_aa: CASSVTRELEQFF
cdr3_length: 16; j_call: TRBJ2-3; clone_size: -; v_call: TRBV5-1; cdr3_aa: CASSIQREGPPDTQYF
cdr3_length: 14; j_call: TRBJ2-7; clone_size: -; v_call: TRBV5-1; cdr3_aa: CASSTGLASYEQYF
cdr3_length: 17; j_call: TRBJ2-1; clone_size: -; v_call: TRBV15; cdr3_aa: CATSRPSGGRPYNEQFF
cdr3_length: 13; j_call: TRBJ1-2; clone_size: few; v_call: TRBV28; cdr3_aa: CASRSGTDYGYTF
cdr3_length: 15; j_call: TRBJ1-4; clone_size: -; v_call: TRBV5-6; cdr3_aa: CASSFYRASNEKLFF
cdr3_length: 13; j_call: TRBJ2-7; clone_size: -; v_call: TRBV21-1; cdr3_aa: CASSKGGSYEQYF
cdr3_length: 14; j_call: TRBJ1-5; clone_size: -; v_call: TRBV15; cdr3_aa: CATSSRRQNQPQHF
cdr3_length: 16; j_call: TRBJ2-1; clone_size: -; v_call: TRBV4-1; cdr3_aa: CASSQDRGEAYNEQFF
cdr3_length: 16; j_call: TRBJ2-3; clone_size: -; v_call: TRBV4-3; cdr3_aa: CASSPRTGGQSDTQYF
cdr3_length: 14; j_call: TRBJ1-4; clone_size: -; v_call: TRBV5-4; cdr3_aa: CASSRNEGNEKLFF
cdr3_length: 15; j_call: TRBJ2-2; clone_size: -; v_call: TRBV6-5; cdr3_aa: CASSYSIPIAGELFF
cdr3_length: 18; j_call: TRBJ1-4; clone_size: many; v_call: TRBV7-9; cdr3_aa: CASSDRTGTGSTRHKLFF
cdr3_length: 13; j_call: TRBJ2-5; clone_size: -; v_call: TRBV9; cdr3_aa: CASSAGLEETQYF
cdr3_length: 11; j_call: TRBJ1-4; clone_size: -; v_call: TRBV28; cdr3_aa: CASLAPEKLFF
cdr3_length: 15; j_call: TRBJ2-5; clone_size: -; v_call: TRBV27; cdr3_aa: CASRGLGFFGETQYF
cdr3_length: 16; j_call: TRBJ1-5; clone_size: many; v_call: TRBV7-2; cdr3_aa: CASSAPGQGRNQPQHF
cdr3_length: 15; j_call: TRBJ2-7; clone_size: -; v_call: TRBV18; cdr3_aa: CASSPDRVTHHEQYF
cdr3_length: 16; j_call: TRBJ2-1; clone_size: -; v_call: TRBV7-3; cdr3_aa: CASSPPALAGNNEQFF
cdr3_length: 13; j_call: TRBJ2-7; clone_size: -; v_call: TRBV7-3; cdr3_aa: CASSGTSGSEQYF
cdr3_length: 13; j_call: TRBJ1-5; clone_size: -; v_call: TRBV19; cdr3_aa: CASSIRGVQPQHF
cdr3_length: 14; j_call: TRBJ1-3; clone_size: -; v_call: TRBV28; cdr3_aa: CASSFGGLGNTIYF
cdr3_length: 13; j_call: TRBJ2-2; clone_size: -; v_call: TRBV2; cdr3_aa: CASSLTSPGELFF